This record looks at one T cell receptor beta chain sequence and its context. This record belongs to a study of blood T cell repertoires in COVID-19. Study information: Sites across the United States, Italy and Spain contributed samples from acute and convalescent COVID-19. PBMCs, B-cell-depleted T cells, or T cells provided the cDNA or gDNA that made up the material.

Original data processing: The authors estimated nucleated cell counts from reference gene primer amplification. Sequencing used immunoSEQ multiplex PCR; TCRdb keeps in-frame clones, though not all of them. That table supplies the V and J calls and clone size; D and trimming were determined from the DNA. This sample has around 100,000 clones; about 82% occur once, and the top ten carry roughly 13%. Trimming took 4 bases from V and 1 from J, leaving 8 bases between them. Germline CDR1 reads SGHRS; CDR2 reads YFSETQ. The CDR3 spans 13 residues. The chain employs TRBV5-1 and TRBJ1-1, with a weak D call TRBD1 (5 bases). The clonotype originates from a man aged 50-60 years with active or convalescent COVID-19. The sequenced sample was peripheral blood. CDR3 residues: CASSRQKNTEAFF. The CDR3 coding sequence is TGCGCCAGCAGCCGACAGAAGAACACTGAAGCTTTCTTT.